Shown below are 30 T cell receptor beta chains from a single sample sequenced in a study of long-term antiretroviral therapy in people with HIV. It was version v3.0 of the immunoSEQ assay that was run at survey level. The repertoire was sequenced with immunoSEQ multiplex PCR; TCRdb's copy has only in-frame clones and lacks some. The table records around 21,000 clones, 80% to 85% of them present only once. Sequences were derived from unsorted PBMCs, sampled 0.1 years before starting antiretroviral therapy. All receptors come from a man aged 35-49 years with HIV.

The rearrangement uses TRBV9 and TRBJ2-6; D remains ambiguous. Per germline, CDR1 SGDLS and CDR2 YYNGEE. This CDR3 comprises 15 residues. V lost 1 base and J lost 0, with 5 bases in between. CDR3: CASSVKISGANVLTF. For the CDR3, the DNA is TGTGCCAGCAGCGTAAAGATCTCTGGGGCCAACGTCCTGACTTTC.

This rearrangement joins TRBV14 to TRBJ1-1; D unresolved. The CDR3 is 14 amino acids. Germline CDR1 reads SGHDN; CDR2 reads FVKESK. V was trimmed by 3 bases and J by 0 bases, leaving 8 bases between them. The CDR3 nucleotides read TGTGCCAGCAGCCACCCGGGGATGAACACTGAAGCTTTCTTT. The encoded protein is CASSHPGMNTEAFF.

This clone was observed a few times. The CDR3 reads CASSLVPSGEVPYEQYF. In DNA form, the CDR3 reads TGTGCCAGCAGCTTGGTGCCTAGCGGGGAAGTTCCCTACGAGCAGTACTTC. J is TRBJ2-7 and V is TRBV5-5; 9 positions match TRBD2. Trimming took 0 bases from V and 2 from J; bases not matched to a gene: 9. In germline, CDR1 is SGHKS, CDR2 YYEKEE (reference sequence). The CDR3 length is 17 residues. The variable domain in full, with the rest retrieved from reference TRBV5-5 and TRBJ2-7, is DAGVTQSPTHLIKTRGQQVTLRCSPISGHKSVSWYQQVLGQGPQFIFQYYEKEERGRGNFPDRFSARQFPNYSSELNVNALLLGDSALYLCASSLVPSGEVPYEQYFGPGTRLTVT.

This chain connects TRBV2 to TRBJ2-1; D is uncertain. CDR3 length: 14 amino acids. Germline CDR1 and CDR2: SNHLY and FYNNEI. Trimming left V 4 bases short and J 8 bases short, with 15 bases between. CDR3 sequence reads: CASSALLGLDEQFF. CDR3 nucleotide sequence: TGTGCCAGCAGTGCATTGCTAGGGTTGGATGAGCAGTTCTTC.

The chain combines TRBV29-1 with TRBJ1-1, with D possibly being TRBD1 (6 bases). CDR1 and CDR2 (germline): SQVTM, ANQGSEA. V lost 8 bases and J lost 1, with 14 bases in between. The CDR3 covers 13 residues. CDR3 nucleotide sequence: TGCAGCTTTAGGAGGGGGTGGAACACTGAAGCTTTCTTT. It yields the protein CSFRRGWNTEAFF.

DNA for the CDR3: TGTGCCAGCAGTGACTCGACCACACGGGAGCAGTTCTTC. Translating it yields CASSDSTTREQFF. The chain joins TRBV6-4 to TRBJ2-1; no firm D call. Deletions cut 0 bases from V and 10 bases from J, with 10 bases between. CDR3 length: 13 amino acids. Germline values: CDR1 MRHNA, CDR2 SNTAGT.

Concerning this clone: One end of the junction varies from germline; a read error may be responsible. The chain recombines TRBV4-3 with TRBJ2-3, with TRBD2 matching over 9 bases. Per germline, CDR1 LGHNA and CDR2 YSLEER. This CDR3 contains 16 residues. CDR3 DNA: TGCGCCAGCAGCCGCTATAGCGGGAGCCGCACCGATACGCAGTATTTT. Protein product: CASSRYSGSRTDTQYF.

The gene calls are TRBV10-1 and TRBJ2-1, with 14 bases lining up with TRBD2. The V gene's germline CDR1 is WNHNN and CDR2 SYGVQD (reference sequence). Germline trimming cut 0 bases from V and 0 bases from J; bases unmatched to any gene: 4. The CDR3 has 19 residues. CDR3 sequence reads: CASSESWGTSGSSYNEQFF. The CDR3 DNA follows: TGCGCCAGCAGTGAGTCCTGGGGGACTAGCGGGAGCTCCTACAATGAGCAGTTCTTC.

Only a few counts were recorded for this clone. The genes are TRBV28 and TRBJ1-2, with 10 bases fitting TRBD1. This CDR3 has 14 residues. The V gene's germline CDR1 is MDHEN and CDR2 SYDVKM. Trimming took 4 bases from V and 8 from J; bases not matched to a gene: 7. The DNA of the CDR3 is TGTGCCAGCAGTTCCGGGACAGGGGTGCGGGGCTACACCTTC. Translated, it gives CASSSGTGVRGYTF.

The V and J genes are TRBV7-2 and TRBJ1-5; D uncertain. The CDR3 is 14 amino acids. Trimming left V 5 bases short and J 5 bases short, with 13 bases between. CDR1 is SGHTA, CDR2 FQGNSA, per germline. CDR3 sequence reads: CASSAGLSYQPQHF. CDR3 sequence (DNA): TGTGCCAGCAGCGCAGGTCTGTCATATCAGCCCCAGCATTTT.

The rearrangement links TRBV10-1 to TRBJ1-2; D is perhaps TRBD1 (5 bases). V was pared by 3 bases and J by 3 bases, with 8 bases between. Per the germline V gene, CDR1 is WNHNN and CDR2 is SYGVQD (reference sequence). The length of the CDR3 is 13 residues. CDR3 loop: CASSDRVDYGYTF. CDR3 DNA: TGCGCCAGCAGTGACAGGGTGGACTATGGCTACACCTTC.

CDR3 nucleotides: TGTGCCAGCTCACGGGGACTAGAGTCCTACGAGCAGTACTTC. It yields the protein CASSRGLESYEQYF. The chain has TRBV18 and TRBJ2-7; the match to TRBD2 covers 8 bases. CDR1 and CDR2 (germline): KGHSH, LQKENI. With V trimmed by 4 bases and J by 1 base, 3 bases remained unmatched. The CDR3 runs 14 residues.

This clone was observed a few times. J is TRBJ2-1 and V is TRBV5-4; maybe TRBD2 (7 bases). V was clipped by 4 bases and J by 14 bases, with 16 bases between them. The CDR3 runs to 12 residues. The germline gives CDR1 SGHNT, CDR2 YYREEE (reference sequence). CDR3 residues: CASSHSAGAEFF. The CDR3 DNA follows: TGTGCCAGCAGCCATTCCGCGGGGGCGGAGTTCTTC.

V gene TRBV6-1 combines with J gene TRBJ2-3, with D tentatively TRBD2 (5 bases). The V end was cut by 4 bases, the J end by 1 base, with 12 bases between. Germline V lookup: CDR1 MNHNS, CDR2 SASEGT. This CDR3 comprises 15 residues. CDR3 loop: CASSVRLGGTDTQYF. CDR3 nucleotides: TGTGCCAGCAGTGTACGACTGGGAGGCACAGATACGCAGTATTTT.

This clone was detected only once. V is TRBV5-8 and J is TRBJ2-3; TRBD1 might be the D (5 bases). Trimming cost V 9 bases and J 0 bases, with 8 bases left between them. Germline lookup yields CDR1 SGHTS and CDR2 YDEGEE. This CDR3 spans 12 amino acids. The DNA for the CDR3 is TGTGCCACACAGGAGAGCACAGATACGCAGTATTTT. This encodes CATQESTDTQYF.

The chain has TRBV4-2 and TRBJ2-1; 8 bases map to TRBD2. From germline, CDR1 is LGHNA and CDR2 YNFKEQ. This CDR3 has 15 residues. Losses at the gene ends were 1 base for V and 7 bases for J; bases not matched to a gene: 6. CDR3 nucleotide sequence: TGTGCCAGCAGCCAAGGAACGGGGGGGATTAATGAGCAGTTCTTC. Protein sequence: CASSQGTGGINEQFF.

This CDR3 reads CSARQGDYGYTF. The CDR3 DNA sequence: TGCAGCGCCCGACAGGGGGACTATGGCTACACCTTC. The chain recombines TRBV29-1 with TRBJ1-2; TRBD1 agrees at 9 bases. V trimming: 7 bases; J trimming: 3 bases; junction bases outside the gene matches: 3. Germline CDR1 SQVTM, CDR2 ANQGSEA. CDR3 size: 12 residues. Full variable domain (outside the CDR3, taken from reference TRBV29-1 and TRBJ1-2): SAVISQKPSRDICQRGTSLTIQCQVDSQVTMMFWYRQQPGQSLTLIATANQGSEATYESGFVIDKFPISRPNLTFSTLTVSNMSPEDSSIYLCSARQGDYGYTFGSGTRLTVV.

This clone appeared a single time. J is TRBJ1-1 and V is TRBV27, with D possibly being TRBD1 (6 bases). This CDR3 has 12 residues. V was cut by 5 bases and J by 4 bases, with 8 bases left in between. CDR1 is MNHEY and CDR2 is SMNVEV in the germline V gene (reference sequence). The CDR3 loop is CASSRGPTEAFF. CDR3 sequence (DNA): TGTGCCAGCAGTCGGGGGCCCACTGAAGCTTTCTTT.

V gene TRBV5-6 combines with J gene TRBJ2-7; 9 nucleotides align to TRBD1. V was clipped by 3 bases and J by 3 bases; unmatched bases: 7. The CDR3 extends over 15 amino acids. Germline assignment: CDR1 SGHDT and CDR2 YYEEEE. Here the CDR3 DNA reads TGTGCCAGCAGCTCGTGGACAGGGGTTAGCTACGAGCAGTACTTC. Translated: CASSSWTGVSYEQYF.

CDR3 sequence (DNA): TGTGCCAGCACCAAAACCGGGACAGGGGGTTCACCCCTCCACTTT. Translated: CASTKTGTGGSPLHF. The chain employs TRBV7-9 and TRBJ1-6; 11 nucleotides line up with TRBD1. J gave up 9 bases and V 7 bases, and 8 bases lay outside the gene matches. Germline loops: CDR1 SEHNR, CDR2 FQNEAQ (reference sequence). This CDR3 comprises 15 residues.

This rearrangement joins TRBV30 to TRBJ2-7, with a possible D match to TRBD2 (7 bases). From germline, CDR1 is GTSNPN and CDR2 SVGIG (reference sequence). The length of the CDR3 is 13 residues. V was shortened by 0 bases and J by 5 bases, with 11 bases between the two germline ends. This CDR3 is CAWSVPGGNEQYF. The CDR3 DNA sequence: TGTGCCTGGAGTGTACCGGGGGGCAACGAGCAGTACTTC.

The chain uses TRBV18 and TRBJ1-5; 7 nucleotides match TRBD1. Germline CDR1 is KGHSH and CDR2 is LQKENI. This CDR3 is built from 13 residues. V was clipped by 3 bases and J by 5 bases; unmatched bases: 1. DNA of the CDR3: TGTGCCAGCTCACCCGACAGGGATCAGCCCCAGCATTTT. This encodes CASSPDRDQPQHF.

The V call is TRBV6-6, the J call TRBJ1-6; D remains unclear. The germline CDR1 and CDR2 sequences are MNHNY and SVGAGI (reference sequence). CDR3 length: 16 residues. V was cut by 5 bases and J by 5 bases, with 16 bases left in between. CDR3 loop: CASSRTWADDNSPLHF. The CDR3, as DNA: TGTGCCAGCAGTCGAACCTGGGCGGACGATAATTCACCCCTCCACTTT.

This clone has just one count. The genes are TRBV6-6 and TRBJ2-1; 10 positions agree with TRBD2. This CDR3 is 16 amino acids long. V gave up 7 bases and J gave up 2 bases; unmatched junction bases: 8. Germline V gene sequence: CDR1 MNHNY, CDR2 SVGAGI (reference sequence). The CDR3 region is CASTPIAGGPYNEQFF. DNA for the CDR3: TGTGCCAGCACCCCAATAGCGGGAGGACCCTACAATGAGCAGTTCTTC.

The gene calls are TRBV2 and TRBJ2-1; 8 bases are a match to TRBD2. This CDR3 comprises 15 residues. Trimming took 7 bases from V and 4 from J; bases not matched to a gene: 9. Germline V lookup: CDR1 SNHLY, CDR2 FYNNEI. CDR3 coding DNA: TGTGCCAGCAACCTGGGACTAGTCCCGTACAATGAGCAGTTCTTC. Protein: CASNLGLVPYNEQFF. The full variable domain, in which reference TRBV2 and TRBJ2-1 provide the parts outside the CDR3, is EPEVTQTPSHQVTQMGQEVILRCVPISNHLYFYWYRQILGQKVEFLVSFYNNEISEKSEIFDDQFSVERPDGSNFTLKIRSTKLEDSAMYFCASNLGLVPYNEQFFGPGTRLTVL.

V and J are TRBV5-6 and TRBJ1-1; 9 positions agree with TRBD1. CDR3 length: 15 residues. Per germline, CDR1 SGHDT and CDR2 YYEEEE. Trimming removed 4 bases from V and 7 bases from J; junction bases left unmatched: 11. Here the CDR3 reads CASSGPGQGPFEAFF. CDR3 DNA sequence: TGTGCCAGCAGCGGACCGGGACAGGGACCTTTTGAAGCTTTCTTT. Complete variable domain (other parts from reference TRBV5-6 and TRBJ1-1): DAGVTQSPTHLIKTRGQQVTLRCSPKSGHDTVSWYQQALGQGPQFIFQYYEEEERQRGNFPDRFSGHQFPNYSSELNVNALLLGDSALYLCASSGPGQGPFEAFFGQGTRLTVV.

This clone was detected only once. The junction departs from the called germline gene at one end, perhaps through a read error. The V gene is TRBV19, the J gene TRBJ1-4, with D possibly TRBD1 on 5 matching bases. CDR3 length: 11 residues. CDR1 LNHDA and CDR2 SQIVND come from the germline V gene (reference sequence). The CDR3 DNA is TGTGCCAGTAGTCCCGGGGTCGTGCAGGGTTTT. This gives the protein CASSPGVVQGF.

CDR3 amino acids: CASSYSVRTYEQYF. The DNA of the CDR3 is TGTGCCAGCAGTTACTCAGTCAGAACCTACGAGCAGTACTTC. The chain combines TRBV6-5 with TRBJ2-7, with D unresolved. The V gene's germline CDR1 is MNHEY and CDR2 SVGAGI. This CDR3 is built from 14 residues. The germline V and J ends were trimmed by 0 bases and 2 bases, with 8 bases remaining between them.

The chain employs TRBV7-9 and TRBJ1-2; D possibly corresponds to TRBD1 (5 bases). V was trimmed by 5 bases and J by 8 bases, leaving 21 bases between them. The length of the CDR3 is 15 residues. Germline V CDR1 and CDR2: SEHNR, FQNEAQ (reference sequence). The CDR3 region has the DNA TGTGCCAGCAGCCCGTGGGGGGACGCCGAAAGAGGCTACACCTTC. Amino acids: CASSPWGDAERGYTF.

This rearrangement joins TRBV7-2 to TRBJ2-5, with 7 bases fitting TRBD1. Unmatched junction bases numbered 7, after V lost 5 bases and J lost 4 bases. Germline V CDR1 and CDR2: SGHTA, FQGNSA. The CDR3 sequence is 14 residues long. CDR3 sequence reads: CASSPGQLSETQYF. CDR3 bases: TGTGCCAGCAGCCCGGGACAGTTATCAGAGACCCAGTACTTC. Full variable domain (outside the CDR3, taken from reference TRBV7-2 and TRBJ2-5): GAGVSQSPSNKVTEKGKDVELRCDPISGHTALYWYRQSLGQGLEFLIYFQGNSAPDKSGLPSDRFSAERTGGSVSTLTIQRTQQEDSAVYLCASSPGQLSETQYFGPGTRLLVL.